This TCR beta chain came from a study of OX40 agonist ivuxolimab in advanced cancers. V dropped 4 bases and J dropped 2; count of bases not matched to a gene: 4. Per the germline V gene, CDR1 is SNHLY and CDR2 is FYNNEI. The CDR3 is 14 residues long. Libraries were prepared by immunoSEQ multiplex PCR; TCRdb keeps only in-frame clonotypes and omits some of them. The table has fewer than 200,000 clones, 90% to 95% seen once; the top ten hold 0.31%. The rearrangement joins TRBV2 to TRBJ2-7; 8 nucleotides match TRBD2. The receptor was derived from an adult with an advanced solid tumor such as melanoma, head and neck, liver or kidney cancer. Sequences were derived from CD4+ or CD8+ T cells sorted from blood, sampled in a trial of the OX40 agonist ivuxolimab. The CDR3 DNA reads TGTGCCAGCAGTGTCAGCGGGAGCGCCTACGAGCAGTACTTC. Its protein is CASSVSGSAYEQYF.